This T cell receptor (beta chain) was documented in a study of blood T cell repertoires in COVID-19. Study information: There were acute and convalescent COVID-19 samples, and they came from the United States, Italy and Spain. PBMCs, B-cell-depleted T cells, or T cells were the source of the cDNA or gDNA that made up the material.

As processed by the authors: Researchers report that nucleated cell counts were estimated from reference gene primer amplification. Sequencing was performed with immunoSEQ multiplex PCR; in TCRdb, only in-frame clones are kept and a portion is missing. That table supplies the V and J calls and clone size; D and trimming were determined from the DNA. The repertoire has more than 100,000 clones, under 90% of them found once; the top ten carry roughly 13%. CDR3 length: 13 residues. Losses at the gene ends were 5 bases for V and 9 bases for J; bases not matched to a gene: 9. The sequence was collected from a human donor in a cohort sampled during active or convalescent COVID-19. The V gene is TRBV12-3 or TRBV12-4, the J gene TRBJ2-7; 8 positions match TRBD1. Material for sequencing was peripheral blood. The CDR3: CASSRRTGSGQYF. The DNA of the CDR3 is TGTGCCAGCAGTAGAAGGACAGGGAGCGGGCAGTACTTC.